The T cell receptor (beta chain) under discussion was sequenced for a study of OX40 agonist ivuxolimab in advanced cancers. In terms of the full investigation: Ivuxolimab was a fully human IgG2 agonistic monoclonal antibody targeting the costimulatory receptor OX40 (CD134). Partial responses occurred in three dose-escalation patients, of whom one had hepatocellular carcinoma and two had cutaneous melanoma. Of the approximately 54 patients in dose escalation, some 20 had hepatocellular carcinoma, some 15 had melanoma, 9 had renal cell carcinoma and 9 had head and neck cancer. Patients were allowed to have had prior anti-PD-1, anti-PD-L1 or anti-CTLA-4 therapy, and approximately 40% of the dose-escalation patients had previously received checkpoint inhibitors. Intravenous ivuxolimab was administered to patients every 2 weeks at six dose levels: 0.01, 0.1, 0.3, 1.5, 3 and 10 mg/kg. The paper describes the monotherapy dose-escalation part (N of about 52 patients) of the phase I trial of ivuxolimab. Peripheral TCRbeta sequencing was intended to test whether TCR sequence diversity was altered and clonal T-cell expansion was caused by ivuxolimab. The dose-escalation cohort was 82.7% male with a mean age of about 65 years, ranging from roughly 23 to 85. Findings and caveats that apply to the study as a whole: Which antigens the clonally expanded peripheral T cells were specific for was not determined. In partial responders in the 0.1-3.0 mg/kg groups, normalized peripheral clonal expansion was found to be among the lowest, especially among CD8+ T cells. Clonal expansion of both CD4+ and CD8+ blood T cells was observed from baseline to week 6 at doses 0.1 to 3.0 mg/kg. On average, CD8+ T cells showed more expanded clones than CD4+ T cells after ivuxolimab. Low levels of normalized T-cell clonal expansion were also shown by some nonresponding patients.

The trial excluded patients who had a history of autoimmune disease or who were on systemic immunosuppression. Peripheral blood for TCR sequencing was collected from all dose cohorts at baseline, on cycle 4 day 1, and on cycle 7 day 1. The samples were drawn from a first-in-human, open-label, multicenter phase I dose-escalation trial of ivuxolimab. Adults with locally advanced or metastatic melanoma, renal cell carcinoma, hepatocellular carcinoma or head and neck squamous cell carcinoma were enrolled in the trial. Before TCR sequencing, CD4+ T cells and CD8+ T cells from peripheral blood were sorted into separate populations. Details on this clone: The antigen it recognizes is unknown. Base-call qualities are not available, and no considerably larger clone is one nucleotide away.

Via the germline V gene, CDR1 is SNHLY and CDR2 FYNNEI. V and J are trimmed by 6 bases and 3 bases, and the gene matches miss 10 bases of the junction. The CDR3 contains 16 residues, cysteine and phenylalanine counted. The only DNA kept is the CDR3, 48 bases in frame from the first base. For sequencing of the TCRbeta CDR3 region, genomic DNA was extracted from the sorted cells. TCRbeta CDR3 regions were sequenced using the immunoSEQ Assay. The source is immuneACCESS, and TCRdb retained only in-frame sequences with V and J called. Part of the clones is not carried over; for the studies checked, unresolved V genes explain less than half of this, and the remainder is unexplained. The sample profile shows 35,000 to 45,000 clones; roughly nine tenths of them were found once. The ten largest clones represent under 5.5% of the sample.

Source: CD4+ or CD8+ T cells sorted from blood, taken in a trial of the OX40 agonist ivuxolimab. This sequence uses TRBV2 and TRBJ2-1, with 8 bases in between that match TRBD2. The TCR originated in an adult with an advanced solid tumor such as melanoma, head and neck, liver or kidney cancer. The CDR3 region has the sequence CASRGTGTSRYNEQFF. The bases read TGTGCCAGCAGAGGCACCGGGACTAGTCGCTACAATGAGCAGTTCTTC.